This T cell receptor (beta chain) is from a study of T cell changes during pregnancy in multiple sclerosis. The table came from immunoSEQ multiplex PCR; TCRdb's copy has only in-frame clones and leaves some out. Found here are some 140,000 clones, about 96% of them singletons; the top ten hold 0.44%. This sequence was found in a female donor with multiple sclerosis, enrolled in a pregnancy study. Material: peripheral blood, obtained after pregnancy.

The CDR3 DNA follows: TGCGCCAGCAGCCACGGCGGGACAGGGACCTACGAGCAGTACTTC. Translating gives CASSHGGTGTYEQYF. The rearrangement links TRBV4-1 to TRBJ2-7; 9 positions agree with TRBD1. Germline CDR1 is MGHRA and CDR2 is YSYEKL. The CDR3 is 15 residues long. The junction had 5 bases not matched to a gene; V was cut back by 3 bases and J by 2 bases.